This TCR beta chain derives from a study of blood T cell repertoires in COVID-19. Measured with immunoSEQ multiplex PCR; TCRdb has only the in-frame clones, and not every one. Among about 330,000 clones listed, 88% were seen once. Recovered status in Cohort 3 required two negative PCRs, clearance, or symptom resolution. Trimming left V 2 bases short and J 1 base short, with 6 bases between. Germline-derived CDR1 and CDR2 are GTSNPN and SVGIG (reference sequence). The CDR3 extends over 14 amino acids. Input material: PBMCs or T cells enriched from blood (not recorded which). The receptor was derived from a young man who had recovered from COVID-19. The J gene is TRBJ2-6, the V gene TRBV30; unclear D gene. The CDR3 is CAWSPGSGANVLTF. For the CDR3, the DNA is TGTGCCTGGAGTCCCGGGTCTGGGGCCAACGTCCTGACTTTC.